This T cell receptor beta chain was recovered during a study of T cell changes during pregnancy in multiple sclerosis. In its sample, this clone was seen once. Produced via immunoSEQ multiplex PCR; TCRdb's table is partial and in-frame only. The repertoire holds about 80,000 clones, with roughly 94% as singletons. The receptor's source is a female donor with multiple sclerosis, enrolled in a pregnancy study. The starting material was peripheral blood, obtained before pregnancy.

CDR3 in amino acids: CASRIGPYRSPLHF. The CDR3 coding sequence is TGCGCCAGCCGAATTGGGCCATATCGGTCACCCCTCCACTTT. The chain combines TRBV10-2 with TRBJ1-6; D call uncertain. The CDR3 length is 14 residues. V gave up 8 bases and J gave up 10 bases, with 18 bases separating them. From germline, CDR1 is WSHSY and CDR2 SAAADI.